The clone carrying this TCR beta chain was detected once. Its matching antigen is unknown. This entry belongs to a study of lymphopenia after photon versus proton radiotherapy. Looked up from germline, CDR1 is SGHRS and CDR2 is YFSETQ. The CDR3 consists of 14 residues. Trimming cost V 2 bases and J 5 bases, with 13 bases left between them. Study-wide results and caveats: Proton therapy kept repertoires fairly stable, unlike photons, which gained effector/memory cells. Post-nadir TCR diversity decline inversely tracked overall survival among those who died. Post-nadir diversity loss with photons came from oligoclonal expansion, particularly CD8+ Temra cells.

Here immunoSEQ multiplex PCR was the method, and the copy in TCRdb shows in-frame clones only, minus some. The repertoire has around 64,000 clones, about 85% of them found once; the top ten carry around 13%. The origin of this receptor is a man older than 75 with esophageal cancer. V is TRBV5-1 and J is TRBJ1-1; weak D call: TRBD1 (6 bases). The sequenced sample was peripheral blood, obtained from a patient treated with proton-based radiotherapy. The CDR3 reads CASSFRGFRTEAFF. In DNA, the CDR3 is TGCGCCAGCAGCTTCAGGGGCTTTAGGACTGAAGCTTTCTTT.